The present TCR beta chain was sequenced within a study of T-cell memory formation after mild COVID-19. Study context: The TCR clusters were mostly specific to one donor.

Germline assignment: CDR1 SGHRS and CDR2 YFSETQ. CDR3 length equals 13 residues. With 1 base removed from V and 8 bases from J, the gap between germline ends came to 12 bases. This clonotype was observed a handful of times. The antigen is undetermined. Study-wide points: Clones that shrank (day 15 to 85) were balanced CD4/CD8, whereas later expanders leaned CD4+. The finding that pre-infection memory included some responding clones suggested that cross-reactive memory joined.

Barcoded TCR alpha and TCR beta cDNA libraries with UMIs came from 5'RACE using constant-segment primers. Using its own MiXCR run on the 5' RACE reads, TCRdb lists one record per CDR3 protein. The table records fewer than 500,000 distinct CDR3 sequences, 20% to 30% of them present only once. Sequencing used PBMCs or a T cell subset sorted from them (not recorded which). The TCR was taken from an adult woman who had mild COVID-19 (a few samples of this study predate the infection). Cell type and time point are not known. The chain is built from TRBV5-1 and TRBJ1-2, with D possibly TRBD1 on 5 matching bases. Here the CDR3 reads CASSLQGTNGYTF. The CDR3, as DNA: TGCGCCAGCAGCTTGCAGGGTACTAACGGCTACACCTTC.